This T cell receptor beta chain was observed in a study of blood T cell repertoires in COVID-19. For the study at large: Samples came from the United States, Italy and Spain, spanning acute and convalescent COVID-19. Sources were T cells, B-cell-depleted T cells, or PBMCs; the material itself was cDNA or gDNA.

J gave up 3 bases and V 1 base, and 4 bases lay outside the gene matches. The germline gives CDR1 SGHNT, CDR2 YYREEE (reference sequence). The CDR3 extends over 15 amino acids. As handled by the study authors: It was from reference gene primer amplification that nucleated cell counts were estimated. The table came from immunoSEQ multiplex PCR; TCRdb's copy has only in-frame clones and leaves some out. V and J calls and clone size follow that table, whereas D and trimming were derived from the DNA. The table records about 190,000 clones, about nine tenths of them present only once. The source material was peripheral blood. This receptor was obtained from a man between 65 and 79 years old with active or convalescent COVID-19. The chain has TRBV5-4 and TRBJ2-3, with 8 bases lining up with TRBD1. CDR3 amino acids: CASSLRDRNTDTQYF. The CDR3 DNA sequence: TGTGCCAGCAGCTTGCGGGACAGGAATACAGATACGCAGTATTTT.